Listed below are T cell receptor beta chains from one sample, sequenced in a study of OX40 agonist ivuxolimab in advanced cancers. The method was immunoSEQ multiplex PCR; TCRdb's version includes in-frame clones alone and lacks a portion of them. In the table there are more than 80,000 clones, roughly nine tenths of which are singletons. Sequenced material: CD4+ or CD8+ T cells sorted from blood, taken in a trial of the OX40 agonist ivuxolimab. Receptor source: an adult with an advanced solid tumor such as melanoma, head and neck, liver or kidney cancer. Each CDR3 is given without its conserved first and last residue.

V gene	J gene	CDR3 protein
TRBV4-1	TRBJ2-5	ASSQGDRVMETQY
TRBV2	TRBJ1-2	ASSDGTGGPGYT
TRBV20-1	TRBJ1-1	SASLGKEAF
TRBV10-3	TRBJ2-7	AIRRTGVGDEQY
TRBV10-3	TRBJ2-7	AIRSTELYEQY
TRBV29-1	TRBJ2-1	GTPMRLRPNEQF
TRBV4-1	TRBJ2-6	ASSQGPGANVLT
TRBV28	TRBJ1-3	ASRPDRVSGNTIY
TRBV18	TRBJ1-4	ASSLVTGTFGSNEKLF
TRBV19	TRBJ1-5	ASSLFTGQRADQPQH
TRBV7-2	TRBJ2-7	ASSLTAEPSYEQY
TRBV6-1	TRBJ2-5	ASSGTWELETQY
TRBV14	TRBJ2-2	ASSQLGGGTGELF
TRBV18	TRBJ1-1	ASSPLREGFEAF
TRBV30	TRBJ2-7	AWSVVAGTGSY
TRBV2	TRBJ2-7	ATSRTSGAYEQY
TRBV7-9	TRBJ2-1	ASSPRLASSYNEQF
TRBV18	TRBJ1-1	ASSTQAMNTEAF
TRBV5-5	TRBJ1-2	ASSNGPGQGNSGYT
TRBV25-1	TRBJ2-2	ASSLGQGTGELF
TRBV25-1	TRBJ1-5	ASSVANQPQH
TRBV19	TRBJ1-4	ASTQNSRSTNEKLF
TRBV10-3	TRBJ1-1	AISESQGAAEAF
TRBV7-6	TRBJ2-5	ASSLGVETQY
TRBV2	TRBJ2-3	ANRPGQGRRDTQY
TRBV23-1	TRBJ2-7	ASSQSVEEEAWGYEQY
TRBV28	TRBJ2-4	ASSLPRGGSGNIQY
TRBV5-4	TRBJ2-7	ASSLGVGALYEQY
TRBV7-8	.	ATGRGDTYEQY
TRBV11-2	TRBJ2-7	ASSVQGYEQY
TRBV7-2	TRBJ2-1	ASSLAFTSGYNEQF
TRBV10-2	TRBJ1-2	ASRVGRNYGYT
TRBV28	TRBJ2-7	ASSLGTTPYEQY
TRBV6-1	TRBJ1-3	ASAEHRPSGNTIY
TRBV6-1	TRBJ2-7	ASSESISLDEQY
TRBV28	TRBJ2-2	ATLGAAGNTGELF
TRBV5-1	TRBJ2-3	ASSLGSQLGDTQY
TRBV11-2	TRBJ1-2	ASSLDGGLDYGYT
TRBV25-1	TRBJ2-7	ASSDPTPQQQY